These 26 T cell receptor beta chains were all obtained from the same sample, sequenced in a study of human T cells and chemical hapten exposure. Via MiXCR, TCRdb re-called the RACE reads, giving one row per CDR3 protein. The sample lists approximately 340,000 distinct CDR3 sequences, around 6.9% occurring once. The time point is: patch test 1, 2 weeks after DPC sensitization. The treatment here: therapeutic diphenylcyclopropenone sensitization with weekly scalp DPC. The sequencing used whole blood, collected in connection with sensitization to the hapten diphenylcyclopropenone (DPC). All receptors come from a woman aged 18 to 35 with alopecia areata. Some clones in this sample may be carry-over from other donors' samples.

CDR3 region: CASSLDPLGGNQPQHF. The CDR3 DNA is TGCGCCAGCAGCTTGGACCCCCTTGGGGGCAATCAGCCCCAGCATTTT. The chain links TRBV5-1 to TRBJ1-5, with unresolved D. The CDR3 has 16 residues. Deletions cut 0 bases from V and 2 bases from J, with 12 bases between. Per the germline V gene, CDR1 is SGHRS and CDR2 is YFSETQ.

The chain has TRBV6-6 and TRBJ2-2; D ambiguous. The CDR3 contains 14 residues. Germline CDR1 is MNHNY and CDR2 is SVGAGI (reference sequence). Deletions cut 7 bases from V and 7 bases from J, with 16 bases between. The CDR3, as DNA: TGTGCCAGCATTGACCCGGGTATTGGCGGGGAGCTGTTTTTT. The encoded protein is CASIDPGIGGELFF.

This sequence joins TRBV11-2 and TRBJ2-5; TRBD1 matches 7 bases. From germline, CDR1 is SGHAT and CDR2 FQNNGV. The CDR3 runs 14 residues. The V segment lost 5 bases and the J segment 0 bases; nucleotides outside the gene matches: 3. The CDR3: CASSRDRDQETQYF. The DNA for the CDR3 is TGTGCCAGCAGCCGAGACAGGGACCAAGAGACCCAGTACTTC.

At least ten counts were recorded for this clonotype. J is TRBJ2-3 and V is TRBV7-2; D gene unclear. The CDR3 loop spans 15 amino acids. V dropped 1 base and J dropped 0 bases, with 8 bases sitting between them. CDR1 and CDR2 (germline): SGHTA, FQGNSA. CDR3 sequence: CASSLVATSTDTQYF. The CDR3 DNA reads as TGTGCCAGCAGCTTAGTAGCAACTAGCACAGATACGCAGTATTTT. Drawing the rest from reference TRBV7-2 and TRBJ2-3, the complete variable domain is GAGVSQSPSNKVTEKGKDVELRCDPISGHTALYWYRQSLGQGLEFLIYFQGNSAPDKSGLPSDRFSAERTGGSVSTLTIQRTQQEDSAVYLCASSLVATSTDTQYFGPGTRLTVL.

This clonotype was observed a few times. V usage is TRBV3-1 and J usage is TRBJ1-1; no definite D call. The germline gives CDR1 LGHDT, CDR2 YNNKEL (reference sequence). This CDR3 comprises 17 residues. Trimming took 0 bases from V and 6 from J, leaving 20 bases between them. The CDR3 sequence: CASSQDEVGRRGPEAFF. DNA for the CDR3: TGTGCCAGCAGCCAAGATGAGGTAGGTCGGAGAGGCCCTGAAGCTTTCTTT.

The DNA of the CDR3 is TGTGCCAGCAGTACCCCCGGGGGGTCAGGGTACGAGCAGTACTTC. Translated, it gives CASSTPGGSGYEQYF. V gene TRBV28 combines with J gene TRBJ2-7; 7 nucleotides line up with TRBD2. J gave up 4 bases and V 5 bases, and 11 bases lay outside the gene matches. The CDR3 has 15 residues. Germline-derived CDR1 and CDR2 are MDHEN and SYDVKM.

There are a few counts of this clonotype. V and J are TRBV9 and TRBJ2-1; 8 nucleotides agree with TRBD1. The V segment lost 3 bases and the J segment 6 bases; nucleotides outside the gene matches: 11. Looked up from germline, CDR1 is SGDLS and CDR2 is YYNGEE. CDR3 length: 16 amino acids. The CDR3 loop is CASSGPDRGGFNEQFF. The CDR3, as DNA: TGTGCCAGCAGCGGACCAGACAGGGGTGGATTCAATGAGCAGTTCTTC.

This chain links TRBV4-1 with TRBJ2-7; TRBD2 matches 9 bases. Per the germline V gene, CDR1 is MGHRA and CDR2 is YSYEKL. Trimming removed 1 base from V and 3 bases from J; junction bases left unmatched: 4. CDR3 length: 15 amino acids. CDR3 sequence (DNA): TGCGCCAGCAGCCAAGGCCCTAGCGGGAACTACGAGCAGTACTTC. Protein: CASSQGPSGNYEQYF.

This sequence joins TRBV5-4 and TRBJ2-5; D unresolved. This CDR3 contains 13 residues. V was pared by 2 bases and J by 3 bases, with 8 bases between. Germline V gene data show CDR1 as SGHNT and CDR2 as YYREEE (reference sequence). CDR3 region: CASSFGAEETQYF. As DNA, the CDR3 is TGTGCCAGCAGCTTTGGAGCCGAAGAGACCCAGTACTTC.

The gene calls are TRBV7-2 and TRBJ1-3, with 7 bases lining up with TRBD1. Germline V gene lookup returns CDR1 SGHTA and CDR2 FQGNSA. J lost 0 bases, V lost 6 bases, and 14 bases had no gene match. This CDR3 is 18 amino acids long. CDR3 DNA sequence: TGTGCCAGCAGGACCACTCCGGGACAGCTATACTCTGGAAACACCATATATTTT. This sequence encodes CASRTTPGQLYSGNTIYF.

This clonotype was counted between two and nine times. This chain uses TRBV3-1 with TRBJ2-3; D is unclear. Germline V gene lookup returns CDR1 LGHDT and CDR2 YNNKEL (reference sequence). The CDR3 totals 14 residues. V was clipped by 3 bases and J by 1 base, with 8 bases between them. For the CDR3, the DNA is TGTGCCAGCAGCCAGAACCAGCGCACAGATACGCAGTATTTT. Its translation: CASSQNQRTDTQYF.

This clonotype occurred a few times. CDR3 loop: CASSQDSIARITDTQYF. CDR3 in DNA: TGCGCCAGCAGCCAAGATTCGATAGCCCGGATCACAGATACGCAGTATTTT. This chain links TRBV4-1 with TRBJ2-3, with D unclear. CDR1 and CDR2 (germline): MGHRA, YSYEKL. V shed 0 bases and J shed 2 bases, with 15 bases lying between them. The CDR3 is 17 amino acids.

This clonotype appeared a few times. The chain links TRBV6-5 to TRBJ2-7; D unclear. The V end lost 2 bases, the J end lost 0 bases, and 5 bases lay between the germline ends. This CDR3 has 13 amino acids. Germline CDR1 and CDR2: MNHEY and SVGAGI. CDR3 sequence: CASSYDRSYEQYF. In DNA, the CDR3 is TGTGCCAGCAGTTACGACCGCTCCTACGAGCAGTACTTC.

This clonotype was seen repeatedly, ten times or more. The chain is built from TRBV6-1 and TRBJ2-3; 7 nucleotides line up with TRBD2. Germline CDR1 is MNHNS and CDR2 is SASEGT. V dropped 6 bases and J dropped 2; count of bases not matched to a gene: 5. CDR3 size: 14 residues. The CDR3 DNA is TGTGCCAGCAGACGGGACTACTACACAGATACGCAGTATTTT. Translated, it gives CASRRDYYTDTQYF.

This clonotype was found a few times. This chain links TRBV7-9 with TRBJ1-6; TRBD1 aligns across 8 bases. The CDR3 is 14 residues long. V trimming: 6 bases; J trimming: 10 bases; junction bases outside the gene matches: 8. Germline values: CDR1 SEHNR, CDR2 FQNEAQ (reference sequence). CDR3 protein: CASRGTGGGSPLHF. Written as DNA, the CDR3 is TGTGCCAGCAGAGGAACAGGGGGAGGATCACCCCTCCACTTT. The full variable domain, rest sourced from reference TRBV7-9 and TRBJ1-6, is DTGVSQNPRHKITKRGQNVTFRCDPISEHNRLYWYRQTLGQGPEFLTYFQNEAQLEKSRLLSDRFSAERPKGSFSTLEIQRTEQGDSAMYLCASRGTGGGSPLHFGNGTRLTVT.

The table lists this clonotype with a few counts. The chain couples TRBV5-1 to TRBJ1-6, with D perhaps TRBD1 (5 bases). Germline CDR1 SGHRS, CDR2 YFSETQ. Trimming took 7 bases from V and 7 from J, leaving 15 bases between them. This CDR3 contains 14 residues. CDR3 in amino acids: CASCPGQPNSPLHF. The CDR3 bases are TGCGCCAGCTGTCCGGGGCAGCCGAATTCACCCCTCCACTTT. The full variable domain, in which reference TRBV5-1 and TRBJ1-6 provide the parts outside the CDR3, is KAGVTQTPRYLIKTRGQQVTLSCSPISGHRSVSWYQQTPGQGLQFLFEYFSETQRNKGNFPGRFSGRQFSNSRSEMNVSTLELGDSALYLCASCPGQPNSPLHFGNGTRLTVT.

This clonotype was recorded many times. This rearrangement joins TRBV2 to TRBJ2-1; TRBD1 matches 9 bases. Germline CDR1 SNHLY, CDR2 FYNNEI. The CDR3 spans 16 residues. V gave up 6 bases and J gave up 0 bases; unmatched junction bases: 6. For the CDR3, the DNA is TGTGCCAGCAGGGGGGGGACAGGGAGCTCCTACAATGAGCAGTTCTTC. Encoded protein: CASRGGTGSSYNEQFF.

In its sample, this clonotype was seen many times. The chain couples TRBV5-4 to TRBJ2-3; D perhaps matches TRBD1 (6 bases). This CDR3 has 15 amino acids. The germline V gene has CDR1 SGHNT and CDR2 YYREEE (reference sequence). The V end was cut by 6 bases, the J end by 1 base, with 15 bases between. CDR3 nucleotide sequence: TGTGCCAGCAACATGATGGGGGCAGGCACAGATACGCAGTATTTT. Translated, it gives CASNMMGAGTDTQYF.

This sequence joins TRBV10-3 and TRBJ2-7; tentative D call: TRBD2 (6 bases). The CDR3 has 15 residues. The germline V and J ends were trimmed by 6 bases and 2 bases, with 17 bases remaining between them. CDR1 ENHRY and CDR2 SYGVKD come from the germline V gene. The CDR3 sequence is CAIREGPPPTYEQYF. CDR3 nucleotides: TGTGCCATCAGGGAGGGACCCCCGCCCACCTACGAGCAGTACTTC.

This clonotype was seen only a few times. This sequence joins TRBV29-1 and TRBJ1-1; 11 bases are a match to TRBD1. J was trimmed by 1 base and V by 6 bases; bases with no gene match: 7. This CDR3 spans 15 amino acids. The germline V gene has CDR1 SQVTM and CDR2 ANQGSEA. The CDR3 sequence: CSVRWDRGRNTEAFF. The CDR3 DNA follows: TGCAGCGTCAGGTGGGACAGGGGGAGGAACACTGAAGCTTTCTTT.

The V gene is TRBV6-5, the J gene TRBJ2-5, with a tentative D call TRBD1 (7 bases). Germline CDR1 and CDR2: MNHEY and SVGAGI. The V end was cut by 8 bases, the J end by 1 base, with 14 bases between. The length of the CDR3 is 14 residues. The CDR3 region is CASRGGTAQETQYF. The CDR3 DNA reads TGTGCCAGCCGAGGGGGGACAGCCCAAGAGACCCAGTACTTC.

Points on this clonotype: This CDR3 is missing its conserved last phenylalanine or tryptophan, likely due to a read error. The rearrangement joins TRBV7-6 to TRBJ1-2; unclear D gene. Looked up from germline, CDR1 is SGHVS and CDR2 is FNYEAQ. Trimming left V 8 bases short and J 10 bases short, with 23 bases between. This CDR3 has 14 amino acids. The CDR3 here is CASASSVRRSDYTL. The CDR3 DNA reads as TGTGCCAGCGCCTCTTCAGTCCGTAGGTCCGACTACACCCTC.

This clonotype was seen more than once but under ten times. This chain connects TRBV7-8 to TRBJ1-2, with 9 bases that match TRBD1. Trimming took 5 bases from V and 7 from J; bases not matched to a gene: 5. This CDR3 is 13 amino acids long. Looked up from germline, CDR1 is SGHVS and CDR2 is FQNEAQ. DNA for the CDR3: TGTGCCAGCAGCGGGGACAGGGCAGCTGGCTACACCTTC. As protein: CASSGDRAAGYTF.

This clonotype was counted at least ten times. DNA for the CDR3: TGCAGCGTTTCCAGGGGGCGCGGTGATACGCAGTATTTT. This encodes CSVSRGRGDTQYF. The chain couples TRBV29-1 to TRBJ2-3; 8 nucleotides line up with TRBD1. Looked up from germline, CDR1 is SQVTM and CDR2 is ANQGSEA. CDR3 size: 13 residues. The V and J ends lost 5 bases and 6 bases, in that order; junction bases with no gene match: 7.

This clonotype was counted many times. The chain carries TRBV7-9 and TRBJ2-7; D unresolved. Per germline, CDR1 SEHNR and CDR2 FQNEAQ (reference sequence). The CDR3 has 13 residues. The V end was cut by 1 base, the J end by 3 bases, with 7 bases between. The CDR3 DNA is TGTGCCAGCAGCTTAGAGGGATACTACGAGCAGTACTTC. Translation: CASSLEGYYEQYF.

Only a few counts were recorded for this clonotype. This chain links TRBV7-9 with TRBJ2-5, with no clear D. With 3 bases removed from V and 2 bases from J, the gap between germline ends came to 7 bases. This CDR3 comprises 13 residues. CDR1 is SEHNR, CDR2 FQNEAQ, per germline (reference sequence). The CDR3: CASSFNRQETQYF. Here the CDR3 DNA reads TGTGCCAGCAGCTTTAACAGACAAGAGACCCAGTACTTC.